In this sample, the clone carrying this T cell receptor (beta chain) turned up a few times. Its antigen is unidentified. One end of the junction is discordant with germline, which a read error may explain. This CDR3 contains 14 residues. Germline loops: CDR1 SGHRS, CDR2 YFSETQ. MiXCR was run by TCRdb on the reads, yielding one entry per CDR3 protein. The repertoire includes 350,000 to 500,000 distinct CDR3 sequences, about 33% of them detected once, and approximately 13% sits in the top ten. The data belong to a study of T cell repertoires in cytomegalovirus infection. Study as a whole: Both a matching HLA type and CMV infection were indicated by public TCR beta signatures.

Whole-study findings and limits: Across the ex vivo response, the dominant clonotypes were HLA-C-restricted CMV-specific TCR beta clonotypes.

The receptor's source is a human donor in good health (CMV status not recorded). Some clones in this sample may be carry-over from other donors' samples. The sample taken for sequencing was PBMCs. This sequence joins TRBV5-1 and TRBJ2-7, with 10 bases lining up with TRBD1. In nucleotides, the CDR3 is TGTGCCAGCAGCCGGGACAGGGGTTCGTACGAGCAGTACTTC. It codes for CASSRDRGSYEQYF.